This T cell receptor beta chain was recorded in a study of CD8+ T cells in alopecia areata. Study in general: A 6-month off-drug phase came after tofacitinib, which had lasted 6 to 18 months.

Lesional scalp tissue (obtained by punch biopsy) and peripheral blood were collected from alopecia areata patients. RNA was isolated and reverse transcribed to cDNA, the sequencing template. The assay was immunoSEQ multiplex PCR, and TCRdb's table has in-frame clones only and misses some. The sample contains approximately 63,000 clones, approximately 64% of which appear only once. With respect to this clone: Its antigen is unknown.

Study-wide findings and caveats: Sequenced scalp T cells also include alphabeta T cells resident in normal skin. With patients, TCR sharing proved less clear than in mice, a difference possibly related to HLA.

The CDR3 has 17 residues. V was shortened by 1 base and J by 5 bases, with 20 bases between the two germline ends. Germline CDR1 reads SGDLS; CDR2 reads YYNGEE. This TCR came from a human donor with alopecia areata. The starting material was CD8+ T cells sorted from blood, obtained at week 0. The V and J genes are TRBV9 and TRBJ2-3, with D unresolved. The CDR3 sequence: CASSVSIGQPRGDTQYF. Written as DNA, the CDR3 is TGTGCCAGCAGCGTATCTATAGGGCAGCCCCGAGGAGATACGCAGTATTTT.